Included here is one T cell receptor beta chain sequence, with context. Method: immunoSEQ multiplex PCR; TCRdb's copy keeps in-frame clones and lacks some. This table has 95,000 to 120,000 clones, about 85% appearing once. Germline lookup yields CDR1 MNHEY and CDR2 SMNVEV (reference sequence). Trimming removed 7 bases at V and 2 bases at J, with 11 bases between. This CDR3 has 13 residues. The data derive from a study of cytomegalovirus exposure and HLA in healthy donors. The clonotype comes from a woman under 30 in good health and CMV-seronegative. The sample comprised PBMCs. This chain links TRBV27 with TRBJ1-2; perhaps TRBD1 as D (6 bases). The CDR3 bases are TGTGCCAGCACCGGGACACCGAACTATGGCTACACCTTC. Its protein product is CASTGTPNYGYTF.